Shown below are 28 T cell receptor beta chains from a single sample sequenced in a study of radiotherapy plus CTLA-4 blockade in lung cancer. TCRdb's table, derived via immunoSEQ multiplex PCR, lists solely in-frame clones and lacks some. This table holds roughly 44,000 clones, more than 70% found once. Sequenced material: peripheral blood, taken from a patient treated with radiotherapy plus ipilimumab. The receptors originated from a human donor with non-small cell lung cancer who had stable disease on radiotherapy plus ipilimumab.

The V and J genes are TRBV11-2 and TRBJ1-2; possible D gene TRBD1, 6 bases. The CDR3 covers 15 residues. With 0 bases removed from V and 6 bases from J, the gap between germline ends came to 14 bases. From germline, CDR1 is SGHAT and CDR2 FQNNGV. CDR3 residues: CASSLDWTNRDGYTF. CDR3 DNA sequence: TGTGCCAGCAGCTTAGACTGGACAAACAGGGATGGCTACACCTTC. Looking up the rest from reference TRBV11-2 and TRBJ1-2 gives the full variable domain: EAGVAQSPRYKIIEKRQSVAFWCNPISGHATLYWYQQILGQGPKLLIQFQNNGVVDDSQLPKDRFSAERLKGVDSTLKIQPAKLEDSAVYLCASSLDWTNRDGYTFGSGTRLTVV.

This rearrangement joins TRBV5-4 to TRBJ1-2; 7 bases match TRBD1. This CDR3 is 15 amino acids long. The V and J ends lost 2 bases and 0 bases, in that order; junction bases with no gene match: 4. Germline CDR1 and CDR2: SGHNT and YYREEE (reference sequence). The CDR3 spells CASSLQGTANYGYTF. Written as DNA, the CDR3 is TGTGCCAGCAGCTTACAGGGGACAGCTAACTATGGCTACACCTTC.

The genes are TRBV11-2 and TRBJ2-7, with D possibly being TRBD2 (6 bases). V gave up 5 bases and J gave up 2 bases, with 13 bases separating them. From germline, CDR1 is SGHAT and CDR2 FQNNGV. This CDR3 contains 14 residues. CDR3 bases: TGTGCCAGCAGCCGGGGGACGGTAACCTACGAGCAGTACTTC. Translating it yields CASSRGTVTYEQYF.

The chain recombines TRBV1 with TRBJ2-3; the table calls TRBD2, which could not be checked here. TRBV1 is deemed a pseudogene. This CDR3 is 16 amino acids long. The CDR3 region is CTSSQEGLAGADTQYF. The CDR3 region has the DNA TGCACCAGCAGCCAAGAGGGACTAGCGGGCGCAGATACGCAGTATTTT.

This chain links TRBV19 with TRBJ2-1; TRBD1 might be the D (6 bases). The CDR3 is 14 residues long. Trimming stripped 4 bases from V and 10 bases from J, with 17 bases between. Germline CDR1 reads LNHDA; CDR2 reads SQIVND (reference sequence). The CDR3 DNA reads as TGTGCCAGTAGTAGAACGGCAGGGGTCGGCGAGCAGTTCTTC. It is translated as CASSRTAGVGEQFF.

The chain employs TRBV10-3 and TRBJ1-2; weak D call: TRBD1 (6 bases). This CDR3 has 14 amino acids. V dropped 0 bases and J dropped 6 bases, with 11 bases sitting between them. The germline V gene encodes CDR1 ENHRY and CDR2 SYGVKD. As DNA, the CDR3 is TGTGCCATCAGTGAGTCGGGCAGGGGTCATGGCTACACCTTC. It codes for CAISESGRGHGYTF.

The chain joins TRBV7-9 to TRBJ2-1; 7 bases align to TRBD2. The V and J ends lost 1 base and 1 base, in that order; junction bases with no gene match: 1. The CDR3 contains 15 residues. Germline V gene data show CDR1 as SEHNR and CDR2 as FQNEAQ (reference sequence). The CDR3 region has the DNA TGTGCCAGCAGCTTAGACGGGGGGTCCTACAATGAGCAGTTCTTC. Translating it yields CASSLDGGSYNEQFF.

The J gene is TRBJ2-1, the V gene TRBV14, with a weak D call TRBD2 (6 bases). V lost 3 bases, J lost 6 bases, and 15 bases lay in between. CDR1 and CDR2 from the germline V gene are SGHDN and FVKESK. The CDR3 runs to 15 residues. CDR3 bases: TGTGCCAGCAGCCAGGGAAGACTAGTGGGCAATGAGCAGTTCTTC. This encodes CASSQGRLVGNEQFF.

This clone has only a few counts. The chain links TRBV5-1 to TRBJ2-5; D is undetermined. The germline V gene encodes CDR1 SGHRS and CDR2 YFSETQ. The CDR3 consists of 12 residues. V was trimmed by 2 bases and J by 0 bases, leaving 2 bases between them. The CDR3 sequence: CASSLHQETQYF. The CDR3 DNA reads TGCGCCAGCAGCTTACACCAAGAGACCCAGTACTTC.

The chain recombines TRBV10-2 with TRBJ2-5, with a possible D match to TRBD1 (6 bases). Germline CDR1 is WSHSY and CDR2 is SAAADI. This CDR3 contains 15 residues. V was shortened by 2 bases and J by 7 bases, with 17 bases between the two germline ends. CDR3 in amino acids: CASSEGGGQGTTQYF. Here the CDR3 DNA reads TGCGCCAGCAGTGAGGGGGGTGGGCAGGGGACGACCCAGTACTTC.

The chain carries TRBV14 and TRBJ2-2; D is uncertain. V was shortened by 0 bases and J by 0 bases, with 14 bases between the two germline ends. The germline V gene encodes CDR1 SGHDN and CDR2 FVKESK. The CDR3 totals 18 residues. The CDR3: CASSQESRALANTGELFF. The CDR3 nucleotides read TGTGCCAGCAGCCAAGAATCTCGGGCACTCGCGAACACCGGGGAGCTGTTTTTT.

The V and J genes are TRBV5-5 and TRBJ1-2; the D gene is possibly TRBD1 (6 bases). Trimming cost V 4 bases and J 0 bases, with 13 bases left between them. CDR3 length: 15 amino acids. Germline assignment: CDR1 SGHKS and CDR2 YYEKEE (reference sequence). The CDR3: CASSLGQLANYGYTF. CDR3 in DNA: TGTGCCAGCAGCCTAGGACAGCTAGCTAACTATGGCTACACCTTC.

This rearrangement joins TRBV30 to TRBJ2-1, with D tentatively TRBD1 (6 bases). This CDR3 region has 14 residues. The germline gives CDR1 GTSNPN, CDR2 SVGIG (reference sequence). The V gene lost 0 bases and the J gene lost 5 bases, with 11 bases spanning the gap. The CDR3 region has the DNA TGTGCCTGGAGTGTACTGGACAGAGACAATGAGCAGTTCTTC. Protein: CAWSVLDRDNEQFF.

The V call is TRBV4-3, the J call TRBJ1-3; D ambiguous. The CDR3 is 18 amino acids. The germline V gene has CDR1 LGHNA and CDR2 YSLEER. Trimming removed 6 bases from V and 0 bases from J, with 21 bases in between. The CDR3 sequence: CASSRERALKSSGNTIYF. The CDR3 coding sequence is TGCGCCAGCAGTCGCGAGCGGGCTCTTAAGAGCTCTGGAAACACCATATATTTT.

CDR3 region: CASSLEKWADTQYF. DNA of the CDR3: TGCGCCAGCAGCTTGGAAAAGTGGGCTGATACGCAGTATTTT. The V and J genes are TRBV5-1 and TRBJ2-3; no clear D. The germline V gene encodes CDR1 SGHRS and CDR2 YFSETQ. The V end was cut by 0 bases, the J end by 6 bases, with 11 bases between. The CDR3 is 14 amino acids.

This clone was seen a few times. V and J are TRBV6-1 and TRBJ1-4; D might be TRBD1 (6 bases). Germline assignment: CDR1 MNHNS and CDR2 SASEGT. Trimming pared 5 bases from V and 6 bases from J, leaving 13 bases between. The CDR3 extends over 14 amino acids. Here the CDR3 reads CASSRPDSYEKLFF. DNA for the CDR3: TGTGCCAGCAGTAGACCGGACAGCTATGAAAAACTGTTTTTT.

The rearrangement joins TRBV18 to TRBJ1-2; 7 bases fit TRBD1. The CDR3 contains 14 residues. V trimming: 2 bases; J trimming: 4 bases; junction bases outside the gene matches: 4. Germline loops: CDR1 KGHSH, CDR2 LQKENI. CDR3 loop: CASSPGTARYGYTF. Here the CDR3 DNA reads TGTGCCAGCTCACCAGGGACAGCACGCTATGGCTACACCTTC.

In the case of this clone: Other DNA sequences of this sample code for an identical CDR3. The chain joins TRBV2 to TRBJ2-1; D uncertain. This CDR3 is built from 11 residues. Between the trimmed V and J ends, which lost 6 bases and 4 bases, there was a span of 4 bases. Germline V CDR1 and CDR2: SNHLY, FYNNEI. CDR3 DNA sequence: TGTGCCAGCAGAGAATACAATGAGCAGTTCTTC. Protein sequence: CASREYNEQFF.

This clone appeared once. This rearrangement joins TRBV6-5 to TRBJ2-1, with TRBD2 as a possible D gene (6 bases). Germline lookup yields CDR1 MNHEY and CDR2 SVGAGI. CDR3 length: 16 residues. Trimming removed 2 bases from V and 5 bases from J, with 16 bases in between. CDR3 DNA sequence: TGTGCCAGCAGTTACGTTAGTGCCACGGGGGACAATGAGCAGTTCTTC. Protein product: CASSYVSATGDNEQFF.

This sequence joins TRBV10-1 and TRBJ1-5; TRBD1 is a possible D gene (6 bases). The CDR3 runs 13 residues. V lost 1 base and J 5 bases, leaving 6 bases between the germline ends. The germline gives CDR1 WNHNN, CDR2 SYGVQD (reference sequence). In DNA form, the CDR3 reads TGCGCCAGCAGTGAGTACAGGGATCAGCCCCAGCATTTT. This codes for CASSEYRDQPQHF.

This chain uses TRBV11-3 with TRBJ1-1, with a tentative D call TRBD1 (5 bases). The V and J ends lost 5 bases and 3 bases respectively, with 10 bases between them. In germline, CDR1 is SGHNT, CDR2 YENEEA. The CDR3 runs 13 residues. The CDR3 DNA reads TGTGCCAGCAGCCCCCGAGGGGACACTGAAGCTTTCTTT. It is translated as CASSPRGDTEAFF.

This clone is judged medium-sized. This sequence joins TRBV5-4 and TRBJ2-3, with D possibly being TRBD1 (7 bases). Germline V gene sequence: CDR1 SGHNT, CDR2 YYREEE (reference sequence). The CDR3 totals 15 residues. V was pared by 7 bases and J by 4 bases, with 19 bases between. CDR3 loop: CASQWAGGRADTQYF. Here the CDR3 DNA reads TGTGCCAGCCAATGGGCAGGGGGGCGGGCAGATACGCAGTATTTT.

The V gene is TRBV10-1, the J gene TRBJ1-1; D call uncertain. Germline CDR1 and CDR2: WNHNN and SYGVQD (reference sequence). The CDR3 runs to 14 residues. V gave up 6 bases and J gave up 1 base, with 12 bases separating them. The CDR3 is CASSDSQSNTEAFF. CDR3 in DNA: TGCGCCAGCAGCGATAGTCAGTCGAACACTGAAGCTTTCTTT.

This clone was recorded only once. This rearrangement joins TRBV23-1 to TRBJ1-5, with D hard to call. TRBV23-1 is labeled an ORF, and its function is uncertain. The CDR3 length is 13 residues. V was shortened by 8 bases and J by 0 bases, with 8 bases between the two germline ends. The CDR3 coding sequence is TGCGCCAGCGGAGTTTATAGCAATCAGCCCCAGCATTTT. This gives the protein CASGVYSNQPQHF.

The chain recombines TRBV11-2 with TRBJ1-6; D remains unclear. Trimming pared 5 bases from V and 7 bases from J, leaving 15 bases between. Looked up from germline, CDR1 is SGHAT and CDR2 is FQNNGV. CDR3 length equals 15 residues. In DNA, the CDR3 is TGTGCCAGCAGCCTAGGGCCCGCCTCGAATTCACCCCTCCACTTT. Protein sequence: CASSLGPASNSPLHF.

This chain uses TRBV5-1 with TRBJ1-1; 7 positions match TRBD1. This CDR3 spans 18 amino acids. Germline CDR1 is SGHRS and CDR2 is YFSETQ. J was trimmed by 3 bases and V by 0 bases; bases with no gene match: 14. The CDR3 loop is CASSLGWTGQTGDTEAFF. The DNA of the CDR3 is TGCGCCAGCAGCTTGGGGTGGACAGGTCAAACGGGAGACACTGAAGCTTTCTTT.

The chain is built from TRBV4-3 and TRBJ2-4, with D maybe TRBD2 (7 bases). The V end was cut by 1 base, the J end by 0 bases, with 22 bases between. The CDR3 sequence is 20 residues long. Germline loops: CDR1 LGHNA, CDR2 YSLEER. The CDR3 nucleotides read TGCGCCAGCAGCCAAGGCCCGGGTGGGAGGGGGGACTTAGCCAAAAACATTCAGTACTTC. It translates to CASSQGPGGRGDLAKNIQYF.

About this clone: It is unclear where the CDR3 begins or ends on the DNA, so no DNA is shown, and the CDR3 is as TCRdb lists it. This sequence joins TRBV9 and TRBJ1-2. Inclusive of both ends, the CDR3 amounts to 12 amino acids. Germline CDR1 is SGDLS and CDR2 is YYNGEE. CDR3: CASSVGGGAVTF.